This TCR beta chain was retrieved from a study of vaccination effects on CD4 cells after COVID-19. The CDR3 is made up of 17 amino acids. V shed 8 bases and J 5 bases; nucleotides not matched to a gene: 8. Germline V lookup: CDR1 WSHSY, CDR2 SAAADI. For this clone: No antigen is known for it.

Before any sequencing was done, the ViraFEST assay used viral peptide pools to expand antigen-specific CD4+ T cells. CD4+ T cell isolation took place after 10 days of culture. It was two doses of either the BNT162b2 or mRNA-1273 vaccine that participants received. Wells each received some 2.2 million PBMC, cultured with around 9.6 IU/ml IL-2 and about 10 ug/ml peptides. The protocol was immunoSEQ multiplex PCR, while the TCRdb copy is restricted to in-frame clones and leaves out a portion. Here the sample spans about 60,000 clones, under 80% being singletons. This sequence joins TRBV10-2 and TRBJ2-2; 16 bases agree with TRBD2. The clonotype was recovered from a human donor who received a COVID-19 vaccine. The sample consisted of CD4+ T cells from PBMCs cultured with HCoV-OC43 spike peptides, taken after COVID-19 vaccination. Subset specified: HCoV-OC43 spike overlapping peptide pool stimulation. CDR3 region: CASVPGLAGGPTGELFF. CDR3 DNA: TGCGCCAGCGTTCCGGGACTAGCGGGGGGGCCGACCGGGGAGCTGTTTTTT.